The 7 T cell receptor beta chains below come from one sample, sequenced in a study of OX40 agonist ivuxolimab in advanced cancers. Assay: immunoSEQ multiplex PCR; the TCRdb copy retains only in-frame clones and omits some. Altogether around 150,000 clones are present, around 93% being singletons, with the ten largest covering roughly 1%. Sequences were derived from CD4+ or CD8+ T cells sorted from blood, sampled in a trial of the OX40 agonist ivuxolimab. Receptors were obtained from an adult with an advanced solid tumor such as melanoma, head and neck, liver or kidney cancer.

V usage is TRBV28 and J usage is TRBJ1-4; TRBD1 is a possible D gene (6 bases). Germline V gene lookup returns CDR1 MDHEN and CDR2 SYDVKM. Trimming took 4 bases from V and 2 from J, leaving 14 bases between them. This CDR3 region has 16 residues. The CDR3 nucleotides are TGTGCCAGCAGTTCGGCCTCACAGGGTACTAATGAAAAACTGTTTTTT. Protein product: CASSSASQGTNEKLFF.

This clone was seen only once. The chain carries TRBV28 and TRBJ1-5, with D possibly matching TRBD1 (6 bases). From germline, CDR1 is MDHEN and CDR2 SYDVKM. Trimming removed 7 bases from V and 4 bases from J, with 17 bases in between. The CDR3 is 15 residues long. The CDR3 DNA sequence: TGTGCCAGCATCCCCTCCAGGGGCCTTAATCAGCCCCAGCATTTT. This translates into CASIPSRGLNQPQHF. The full variable domain, completed using reference TRBV28 and TRBJ1-5, is DVKVTQSSRYLVKRTGEKVFLECVQDMDHENMFWYRQDPGLGLRLIYFSYDVKMKEKGDIPEGYSVSREKKERFSLILESASTNQTSMYLCASIPSRGLNQPQHFGDGTRLSIL.

The chain has TRBV10-3 and TRBJ1-5; D is uncertain. Between the trimmed V and J ends, which lost 3 bases and 9 bases, there was a span of 6 bases. The V gene's germline CDR1 is ENHRY and CDR2 SYGVKD. There are 11 residues in the CDR3. In DNA, the CDR3 is TGTGCCATCAGTGACGGATCGCCCCAGCATTTT. Residues: CAISDGSPQHF.

This sequence joins TRBV28 and TRBJ2-7; the D is unclear. This CDR3 spans 12 amino acids. Germline lookup yields CDR1 MDHEN and CDR2 SYDVKM. V lost 8 bases to trimming and J lost 0 bases, with 8 bases between them. The CDR3 DNA follows: TGTGCCAGCCGTCAAGGCTCCTACGAGCAGTACTTC. Protein: CASRQGSYEQYF.

This CDR3 reads CASRETEYEQYF. CDR3 DNA sequence: TGTGCCAGCAGGGAGACGGAATACGAGCAGTACTTC. J is TRBJ2-7 and V is TRBV6-5; no definite D call. V dropped 6 bases and J dropped 4 bases, with 10 bases sitting between them. Germline values: CDR1 MNHEY, CDR2 SVGAGI. There are 12 residues in the CDR3.

CDR3 protein: CASSLVGVNSPLHF. CDR3 bases: TGTGCCAGCAGCTTGGTGGGGGTTAATTCACCCCTCCACTTT. The chain couples TRBV4-2 to TRBJ1-6; weak D call: TRBD1 (5 bases). This CDR3 comprises 14 residues. Deletions cut 5 bases from V and 6 bases from J, with 11 bases between. CDR1 and CDR2 from the germline V gene are LGHNA and YNFKEQ.

The chain employs TRBV11-2 and TRBJ1-1, with 9 bases identical to TRBD1. Germline V gene data show CDR1 as SGHAT and CDR2 as FQNNGV. Germline trimming cut 6 bases from V and 3 bases from J; bases unmatched to any gene: 5. This CDR3 is built from 14 residues. Written as DNA, the CDR3 is TGTGCCAGCAGTTTCCGGGACAGGGACACTGAAGCTTTCTTT. Translated: CASSFRDRDTEAFF.